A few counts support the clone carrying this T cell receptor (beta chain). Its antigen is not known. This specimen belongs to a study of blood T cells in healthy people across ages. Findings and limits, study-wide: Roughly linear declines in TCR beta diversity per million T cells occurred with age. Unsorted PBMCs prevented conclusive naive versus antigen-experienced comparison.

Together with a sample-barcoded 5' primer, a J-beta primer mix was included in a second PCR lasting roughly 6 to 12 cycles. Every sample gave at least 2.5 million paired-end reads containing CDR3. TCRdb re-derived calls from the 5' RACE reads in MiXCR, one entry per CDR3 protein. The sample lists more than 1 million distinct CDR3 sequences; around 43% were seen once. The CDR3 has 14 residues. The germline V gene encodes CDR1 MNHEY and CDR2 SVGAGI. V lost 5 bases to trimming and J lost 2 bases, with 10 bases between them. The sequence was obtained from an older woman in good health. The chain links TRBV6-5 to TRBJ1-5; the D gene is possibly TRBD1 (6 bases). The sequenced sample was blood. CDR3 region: CASSNYRGNQPQHF. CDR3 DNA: TGTGCCAGCAGTAATTACAGGGGCAATCAGCCCCAGCATTTT.